Described below is a single TCR beta chain sequence and its context. This sample stems from a study of blood T cell repertoires in COVID-19. Turning to the study itself: There were acute and convalescent COVID-19 samples, and they came from the United States, Italy and Spain. PBMCs, B-cell-depleted T cells, or T cells provided the cDNA or gDNA that made up the material.

The CDR3 covers 13 residues. V was clipped by 5 bases and J by 3 bases, with 7 bases between them. Original methodology: The assay estimated nucleated cells by amplifying reference gene primers. Only in-frame clones appear in the TCRdb table, and some are missing; sequencing was by immunoSEQ multiplex PCR. V and J calls and clone size follow that table, whereas D and trimming were derived from the DNA. The table shows about 140,000 clones, with about 87% occurring only once. Specimen: peripheral blood. The sequence came from a woman between 40 and 50 years old with acute or convalescent COVID-19. The V and J genes are TRBV12-3 or TRBV12-4 and TRBJ2-2, with TRBD1 as a possible D gene (5 bases). The CDR3 spells CASSLRDTGELFF. The DNA for the CDR3 is TGTGCCAGCAGTCTCAGGGACACCGGGGAGCTGTTTTTT.